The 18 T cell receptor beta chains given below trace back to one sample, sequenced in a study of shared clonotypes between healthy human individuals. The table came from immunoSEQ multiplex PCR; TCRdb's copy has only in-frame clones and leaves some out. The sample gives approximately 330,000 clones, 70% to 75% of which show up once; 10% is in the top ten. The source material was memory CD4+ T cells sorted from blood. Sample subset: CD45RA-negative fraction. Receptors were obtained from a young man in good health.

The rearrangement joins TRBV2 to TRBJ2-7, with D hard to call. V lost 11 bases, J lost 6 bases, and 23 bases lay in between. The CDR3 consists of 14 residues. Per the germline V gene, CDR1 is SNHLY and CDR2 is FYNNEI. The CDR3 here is CASQTLMVSVEQYF. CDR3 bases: TGTGCCTCCCAGACACTGATGGTTTCGGTCGAGCAGTACTTC. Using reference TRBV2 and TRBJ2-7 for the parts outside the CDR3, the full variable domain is EPEVTQTPSHQVTQMGQEVILRCVPISNHLYFYWYRQILGQKVEFLVSFYNNEISEKSEIFDDQFSVERPDGSNFTLKIRSTKLEDSAMYFCASQTLMVSVEQYFGPGTRLTVT.

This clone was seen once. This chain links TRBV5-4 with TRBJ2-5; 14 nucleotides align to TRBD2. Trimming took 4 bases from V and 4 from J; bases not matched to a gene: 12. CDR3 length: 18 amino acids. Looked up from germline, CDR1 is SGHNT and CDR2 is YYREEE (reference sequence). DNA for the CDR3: TGTGCCAGCAGCGCTGGGACTAGCGGGAGAGGGGTGGGAGAGACCCAGTACTTC. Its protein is CASSAGTSGRGVGETQYF.

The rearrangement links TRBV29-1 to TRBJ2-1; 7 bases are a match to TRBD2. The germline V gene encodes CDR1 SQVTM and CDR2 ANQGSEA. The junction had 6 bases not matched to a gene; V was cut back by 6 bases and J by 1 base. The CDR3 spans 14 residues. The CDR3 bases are TGCAGCGTACCATCGGGACTATCCTACAATGAGCAGTTCTTC. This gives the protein CSVPSGLSYNEQFF.

The CDR3 protein is CASSLTTSGYYNEQFF. CDR3 sequence (DNA): TGTGCCAGCAGTTTAACGACTAGCGGATACTACAATGAGCAGTTCTTC. This rearrangement joins TRBV27 to TRBJ2-1; 9 nucleotides line up with TRBD2. Trimming cost V 2 bases and J 3 bases; bases outside gene matches: 5. Per the germline V gene, CDR1 is MNHEY and CDR2 is SMNVEV (reference sequence). There are 16 residues in the CDR3.

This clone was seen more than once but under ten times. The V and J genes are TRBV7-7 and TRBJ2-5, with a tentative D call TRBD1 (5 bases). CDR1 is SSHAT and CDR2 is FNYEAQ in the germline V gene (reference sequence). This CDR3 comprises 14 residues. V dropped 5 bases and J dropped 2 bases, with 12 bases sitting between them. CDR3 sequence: CASSRDRVQETQYF. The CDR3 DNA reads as TGTGCCAGCAGCCGCGACAGAGTACAAGAGACCCAGTACTTC. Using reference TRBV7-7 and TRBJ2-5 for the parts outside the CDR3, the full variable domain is GAGVSQSPRYKVTKRGQDVTLRCDPISSHATLYWYQQALGQGPEFLTYFNYEAQPDKSGLPSDRFSAERPEGSISTLTIQRTEQRDSAMYRCASSRDRVQETQYFGPGTRLLVL.

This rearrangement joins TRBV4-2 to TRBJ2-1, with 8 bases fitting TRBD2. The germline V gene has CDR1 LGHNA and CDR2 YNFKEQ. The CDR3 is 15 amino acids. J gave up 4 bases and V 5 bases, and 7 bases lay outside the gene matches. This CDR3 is CASSGRGGQYNEQFF. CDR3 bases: TGTGCCAGCAGCGGACGCGGGGGGCAATACAATGAGCAGTTCTTC.

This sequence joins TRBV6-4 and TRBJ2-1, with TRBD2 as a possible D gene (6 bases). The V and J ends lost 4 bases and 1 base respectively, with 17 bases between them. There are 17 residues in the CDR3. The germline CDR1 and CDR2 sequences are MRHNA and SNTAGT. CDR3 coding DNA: TGTGCCAGCAGTGTCCCTCGGAGGGCTGGATCCTACAATGAGCAGTTCTTC. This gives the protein CASSVPRRAGSYNEQFF.

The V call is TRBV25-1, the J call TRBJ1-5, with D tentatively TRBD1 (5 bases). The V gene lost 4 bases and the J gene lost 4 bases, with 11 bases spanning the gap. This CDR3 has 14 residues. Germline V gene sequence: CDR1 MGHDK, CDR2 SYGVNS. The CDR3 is CASSGAQENQPQHF. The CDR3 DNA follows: TGTGCCAGCAGTGGAGCACAGGAAAATCAGCCCCAGCATTTT.

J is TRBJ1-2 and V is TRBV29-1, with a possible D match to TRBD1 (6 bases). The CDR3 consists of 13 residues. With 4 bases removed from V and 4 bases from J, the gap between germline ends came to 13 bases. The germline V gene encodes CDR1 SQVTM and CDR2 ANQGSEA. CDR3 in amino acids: CSVAGGPGYGYTF. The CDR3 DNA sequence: TGCAGCGTTGCTGGGGGGCCGGGCTATGGCTACACCTTC.

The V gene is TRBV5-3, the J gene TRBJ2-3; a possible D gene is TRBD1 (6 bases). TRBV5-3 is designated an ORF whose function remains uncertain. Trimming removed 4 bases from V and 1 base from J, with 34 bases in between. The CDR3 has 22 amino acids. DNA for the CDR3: TGTGCCAGAAGCCCTTACCCCCAACGGACAGAGGTTTTTTCATTGGGCACAGATACGCAGTATTTT. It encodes CARSPYPQRTEVFSLGTDTQYF.

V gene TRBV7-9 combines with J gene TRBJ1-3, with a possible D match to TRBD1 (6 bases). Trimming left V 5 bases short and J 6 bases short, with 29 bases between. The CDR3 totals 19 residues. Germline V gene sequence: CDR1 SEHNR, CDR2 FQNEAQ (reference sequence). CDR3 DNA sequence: TGTGCCAGCAGCCCCCTAATAATGGGGTACGCAGGGGCCATAAACACCATATATTTT. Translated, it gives CASSPLIMGYAGAINTIYF.

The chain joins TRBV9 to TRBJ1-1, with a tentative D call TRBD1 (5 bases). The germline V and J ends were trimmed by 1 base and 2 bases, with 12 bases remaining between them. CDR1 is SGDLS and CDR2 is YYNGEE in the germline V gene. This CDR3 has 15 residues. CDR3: CASSVSRWGNTEAFF. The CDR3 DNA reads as TGTGCCAGCAGCGTATCACGCTGGGGCAACACTGAAGCTTTCTTT.

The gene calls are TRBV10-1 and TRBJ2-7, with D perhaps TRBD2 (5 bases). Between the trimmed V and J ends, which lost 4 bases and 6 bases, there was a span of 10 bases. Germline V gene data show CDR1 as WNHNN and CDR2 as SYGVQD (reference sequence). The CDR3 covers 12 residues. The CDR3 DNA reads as TGCGCCAGCAGTGGAGGGCTTGGCGAGCAGTACTTC. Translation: CASSGGLGEQYF.

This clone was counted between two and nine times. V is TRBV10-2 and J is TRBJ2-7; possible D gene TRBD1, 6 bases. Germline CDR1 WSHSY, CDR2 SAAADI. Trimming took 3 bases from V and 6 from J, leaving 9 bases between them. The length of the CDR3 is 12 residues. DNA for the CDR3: TGCGCCAGCAGTGAATCAGGGGTCGAGCAGTACTTC. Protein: CASSESGVEQYF.

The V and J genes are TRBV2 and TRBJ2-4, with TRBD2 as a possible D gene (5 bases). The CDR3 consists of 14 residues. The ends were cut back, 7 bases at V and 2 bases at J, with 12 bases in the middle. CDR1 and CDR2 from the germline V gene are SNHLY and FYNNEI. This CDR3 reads CASNGERPKNIQYF. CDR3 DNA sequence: TGTGCCAGCAACGGGGAGCGACCCAAAAACATTCAGTACTTC.

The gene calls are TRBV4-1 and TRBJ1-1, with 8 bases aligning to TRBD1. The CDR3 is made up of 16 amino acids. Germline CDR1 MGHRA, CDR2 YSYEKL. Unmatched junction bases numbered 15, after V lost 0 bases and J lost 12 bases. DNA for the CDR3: TGCGCCAGCAGCCAAGAGGGGACAGGACTTCCGGTGGGAACTTTCTTT. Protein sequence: CASSQEGTGLPVGTFF.

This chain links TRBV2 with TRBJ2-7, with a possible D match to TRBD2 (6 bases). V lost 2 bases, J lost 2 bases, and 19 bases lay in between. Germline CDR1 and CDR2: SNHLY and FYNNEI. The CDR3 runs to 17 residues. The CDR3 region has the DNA TGTGCCAGCAGTGAATTCCGCCCCGGTAGCGGAACCTACGAGCAGTACTTC. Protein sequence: CASSEFRPGSGTYEQYF.

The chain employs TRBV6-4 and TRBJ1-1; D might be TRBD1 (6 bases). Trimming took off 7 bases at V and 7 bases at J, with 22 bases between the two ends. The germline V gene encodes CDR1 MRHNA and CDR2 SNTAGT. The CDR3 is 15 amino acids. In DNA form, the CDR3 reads TGTGCCAGCACCCTCGGGGCAGGAGGGGGATATGAAGCTTTCTTT. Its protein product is CASTLGAGGGYEAFF.